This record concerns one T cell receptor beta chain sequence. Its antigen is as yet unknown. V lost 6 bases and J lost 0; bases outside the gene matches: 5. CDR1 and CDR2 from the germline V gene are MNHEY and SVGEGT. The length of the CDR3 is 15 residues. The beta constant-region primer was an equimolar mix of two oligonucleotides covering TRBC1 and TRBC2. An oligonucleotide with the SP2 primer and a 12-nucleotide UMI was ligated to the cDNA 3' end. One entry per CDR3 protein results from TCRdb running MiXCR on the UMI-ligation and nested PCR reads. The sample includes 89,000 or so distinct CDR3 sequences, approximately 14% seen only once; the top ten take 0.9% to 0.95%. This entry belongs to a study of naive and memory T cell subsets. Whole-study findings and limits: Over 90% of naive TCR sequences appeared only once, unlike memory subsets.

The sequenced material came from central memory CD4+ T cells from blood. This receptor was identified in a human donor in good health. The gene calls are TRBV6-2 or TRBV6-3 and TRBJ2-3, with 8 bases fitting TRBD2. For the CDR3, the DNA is TGTGCCAGCAGGAGAAGCGGGGGTAGCACAGATACGCAGTATTTT. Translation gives CASRRSGGSTDTQYF.